Following are 23 T cell receptor beta chains from one sample sequenced in a study of regulatory T cells in long-lasting Graves disease. Arm-PCR of CDR3 regions with iRepertoire HTBI primers generated TCR beta libraries. Each CDR3 protein is one row after TCRdb ran MiXCR on the multiplex PCR reads. The sample carries 350,000 to 500,000 distinct CDR3 sequences, 12% to 15% recorded once. Sample time point: newly diagnosed GD, antithyroid drugs for less than 3 months. Extracted RNA from PBMCs served as the source of the TCR library. The sample was also linked to a second study, of T cells in Graves' hyperthyroidism and ophthalmopathy.

This sample comprised peripheral blood mononuclear cells (PBMCs), obtained at new diagnosis, from a patient treated with antithyroid drugs. These receptors came from a woman aged 50 to 60 with Graves disease.

Notes on this clonotype: The CDR3 carries no conserved terminal phenylalanine or tryptophan, so it likely arises from a read error. V is TRBV6-5 and J is TRBJ2-1; D is possibly TRBD2 (6 bases). Looked up from germline, CDR1 is MNHEY and CDR2 is SVGAGI. V gave up 4 bases and J gave up 4 bases, with 11 bases separating them. There are 14 residues in the CDR3. The CDR3 here is CASSLAGSYNEQFL. CDR3 nucleotides: TGTGCCAGCAGTTTAGCCGGGAGTTACAATGAGCAGTTCCTC.

This chain connects TRBV30 to TRBJ2-1; D may be TRBD2 (7 bases). The CDR3 extends over 15 amino acids. Germline CDR1 and CDR2: GTSNPN and SVGIG (reference sequence). The V gene lost 1 base and the J gene lost 5 bases, with 15 bases spanning the gap. The CDR3 loop reads CAWSDWGRGNNEQFF. In DNA, the CDR3 is TGTGCCTGGAGTGATTGGGGGAGGGGGAACAATGAGCAGTTCTTC. The full variable domain, completed using reference TRBV30 and TRBJ2-1, is SQTIHQWPATLVQPVGSPLSLECTVEGTSNPNLYWYRQAAGRGLQLLFYSVGIGQISSEVPQNLSASRPQDRQFILSSKKLLLSDSGFYLCAWSDWGRGNNEQFFGPGTRLTVL.

This clonotype was found many times. This chain connects TRBV10-3 to TRBJ1-1; tentative D call: TRBD1 (5 bases). In germline, CDR1 is ENHRY, CDR2 SYGVKD. The CDR3 has 15 amino acids. V shed 5 bases and J shed 3 bases, with 16 bases lying between them. The CDR3 is CAISTTGAPDTEAFF. CDR3 nucleotides: TGTGCCATCAGTACTACAGGCGCCCCGGACACTGAAGCTTTCTTT.

The chain has TRBV7-6 and TRBJ2-2; 8 bases fit TRBD2. J was trimmed by 6 bases and V by 3 bases; bases with no gene match: 6. From germline, CDR1 is SGHVS and CDR2 FNYEAQ. This CDR3 has 15 amino acids. CDR3 in amino acids: CASSFGRVDSGELFF. The DNA of the CDR3 is TGTGCCAGCAGCTTCGGGAGGGTCGATTCCGGGGAGCTGTTTTTT. The full variable domain, with the rest looked up from reference TRBV7-6 and TRBJ2-2, is GAGVSQSPRYKVTKRGQDVALRCDPISGHVSLYWYRQALGQGPEFLTYFNYEAQQDKSGLPNDRFSAERPEGSISTLTIQRTEQRDSAMYRCASSFGRVDSGELFFGEGSRLTVL.

The chain combines TRBV20-1 with TRBJ2-5, with D unresolved. CDR3 length equals 14 residues. Trimming pared 4 bases from V and 2 bases from J, leaving 14 bases between. Germline CDR1 reads DFQATT; CDR2 reads SNEGSKA (reference sequence). This chain's CDR3 is CSAKEPRLQETQYF. For the CDR3, the DNA is TGCAGTGCTAAAGAACCGCGGCTACAAGAGACCCAGTACTTC.

This clonotype was found a few times. V gene TRBV7-9 combines with J gene TRBJ2-5, with 9 bases matching TRBD2. The junction had 8 bases not matched to a gene; V was cut back by 6 bases and J by 0 bases. Germline CDR1 is SEHNR and CDR2 is FQNEAQ (reference sequence). This CDR3 is built from 16 residues. CDR3 sequence: CASSPASGKYQETQYF. The CDR3, as DNA: TGTGCCAGCAGTCCCGCTAGCGGGAAGTACCAAGAGACCCAGTACTTC.

In its sample, this clonotype was seen many times. V usage is TRBV18 and J usage is TRBJ2-1; D gene ambiguous. CDR3 length: 13 residues. CDR1 is KGHSH and CDR2 is LQKENI in the germline V gene. The ends were cut back, 6 bases at V and 1 base at J, with 7 bases in the middle. The CDR3 sequence is CASSGVSYNEQFF. The CDR3 DNA follows: TGTGCCAGCTCCGGAGTTTCCTACAATGAGCAGTTCTTC.

This clonotype has ten or more counts. This chain uses TRBV12-3 or TRBV12-4 with TRBJ2-7, with 11 positions matching TRBD2. Trimming cost V 1 base and J 1 base; bases outside gene matches: 6. The CDR3 extends over 17 amino acids. The DNA for the CDR3 is TGTGCCAGCAGTTTAGAACTACTAGCGGGAGCTTCCTACGAGCAGTACTTC. Its translation is CASSLELLAGASYEQYF.

This clonotype was recorded many times. V gene TRBV5-1 combines with J gene TRBJ2-1; D is undetermined. CDR3 size: 14 residues. Germline CDR1 is SGHRS and CDR2 is YFSETQ. Trimming shortened V by 1 base and J by 6 bases, and 11 bases separated the two germline ends. This CDR3 is CASSLSRDSNEQFF. The CDR3 DNA sequence: TGCGCCAGCAGCTTGTCCCGAGACTCCAATGAGCAGTTCTTC.

The table lists this clonotype with a few counts. The J gene is TRBJ2-5, the V gene TRBV6-6, with 12 bases fitting TRBD2. J lost 6 bases, V lost 0 bases, and 5 bases had no gene match. Germline values: CDR1 MNHNY, CDR2 SVGAGI (reference sequence). The CDR3 consists of 16 residues. CDR3 sequence (DNA): TGTGCCAGCAGTTACTCGGGCCTAGCGGGAGGGCAGACCCAGTACTTC. Translating it yields CASSYSGLAGGQTQYF.

V and J are TRBV14 and TRBJ1-1; D remains ambiguous. V gave up 2 bases and J gave up 6 bases, with 19 bases separating them. This CDR3 is built from 16 residues. Germline V gives CDR1 SGHDN, CDR2 FVKESK. The chain's CDR3 is CASSQYKDHPFAEAFF. The CDR3 nucleotides are TGTGCCAGCAGCCAATACAAGGACCATCCCTTCGCTGAAGCTTTCTTT.

This clonotype was found many times. The chain uses TRBV12-3 or TRBV12-4 and TRBJ2-4; perhaps D is TRBD1 or TRBD2 (5 bases each). The CDR3 sequence is 11 residues long. The V end was cut by 3 bases, the J end by 10 bases, with 7 bases between. This CDR3 reads CASSFEGIQYF. CDR3 nucleotides: TGTGCCAGCAGTTTTGAGGGGATTCAGTACTTC.

This clonotype appeared many times. This chain links TRBV6-5 with TRBJ1-2; D remains unclear. CDR1 MNHEY and CDR2 SVGAGI come from the germline V gene. This CDR3 is built from 16 residues. Trimming removed 2 bases at V and 4 bases at J, with 17 bases between. CDR3 loop: CASSYSLLGQAYGYTF. CDR3 nucleotide sequence: TGTGCCAGCAGTTACAGTCTCCTTGGGCAGGCCTATGGCTACACCTTC.

The table lists this clonotype with many counts. The chain recombines TRBV11-2 with TRBJ2-3, with 12 bases lining up with TRBD2. V shed 0 bases and J 3 bases; nucleotides not matched to a gene: 7. CDR3 length: 18 amino acids. Germline CDR1 is SGHAT and CDR2 is FQNNGV. The CDR3 DNA follows: TGTGCCAGCAGCTTAGAACGTCTAGCGGGAGGGTTTACAGATACGCAGTATTTT. Amino acid sequence: CASSLERLAGGFTDTQYF.

In its sample, this clonotype was seen many times. Mismatch with germline at one junction end may stem from a read error. The CDR3: CASSAGDEKETQYF. CDR3 sequence (DNA): TGTGCTAGCAGCGCAGGGGACGAAAAAGAGACCCAGTACTTC. The genes are TRBV7-7 and TRBJ2-5, with a tentative D call TRBD1 (6 bases). CDR1 SSHAT and CDR2 FNYEAQ come from the germline V gene (reference sequence). This CDR3 region has 14 residues.

The J gene is TRBJ2-3, the V gene TRBV2, with 7 bases fitting TRBD2. Trimming took 3 bases from V and 5 from J; bases not matched to a gene: 14. Looked up from germline, CDR1 is SNHLY and CDR2 is FYNNEI. The CDR3 is 17 residues long. The CDR3 protein is CASSEDRAGEGLDTQYF. CDR3 DNA: TGTGCCAGCAGTGAGGATCGGGCGGGAGAGGGGTTAGATACGCAGTATTTT.

The chain employs TRBV30 and TRBJ2-7; 7 nucleotides agree with TRBD1. With V trimmed by 2 bases and J by 0 bases, 1 base remained unmatched. Germline CDR1 is GTSNPN and CDR2 is SVGIG (reference sequence). The length of the CDR3 is 13 residues. CDR3 region: CAWSRDSSYEQYF. The CDR3 bases are TGTGCCTGGAGTAGGGACAGCTCCTACGAGCAGTACTTC.

This clonotype appeared a few times. The chain links TRBV12-5 to TRBJ2-2; 12 nucleotides align to TRBD2. Germline assignment: CDR1 LGHNT and CDR2 FRNRAP. The V and J ends lost 2 bases and 6 bases, in that order; junction bases with no gene match: 13. The CDR3 consists of 19 residues. This CDR3 reads CASGLSQWTSGNFAGELFF. CDR3 in DNA: TGTGCTAGTGGTTTGTCTCAGTGGACTAGCGGGAACTTCGCCGGGGAGCTGTTTTTT. Using reference TRBV12-5 and TRBJ2-2 for the parts outside the CDR3, the full variable domain is DARVTQTPRHKVTEMGQEVTMRCQPILGHNTVFWYRQTMMQGLELLAYFRNRAPLDDSGMPKDRFSAEMPDATLATLKIQPSEPRDSAVYFCASGLSQWTSGNFAGELFFGEGSRLTVL.

The rearrangement uses TRBV19 and TRBJ2-5, with TRBD2 matching 7 bases. V lost 4 bases to trimming and J lost 5 bases; unmatched junction nucleotides: 7. Germline V gene sequence: CDR1 LNHDA, CDR2 SQIVND (reference sequence). The CDR3 contains 14 residues. As DNA, the CDR3 is TGTGCCAGTAGTAGCGGGAGCTTTGGCGAGACCCAGTACTTC. It is translated as CASSSGSFGETQYF.

This clonotype was detected many times. The genes are TRBV27 and TRBJ1-1; perhaps TRBD1 as D (6 bases). Per germline, CDR1 MNHEY and CDR2 SMNVEV (reference sequence). Trimming removed 6 bases from V and 6 bases from J, with 14 bases in between. CDR3 length: 13 residues. The CDR3 nucleotides are TGTGCCAGCAGCCTTGGACAGCCCTCTGAAGCTTTCTTT. Translated, it gives CASSLGQPSEAFF.

This clonotype was recorded at least ten times. The chain links TRBV12-3 or TRBV12-4 to TRBJ2-5; D is ambiguous. This CDR3 region has 16 residues. V was trimmed by 0 bases and J by 1 base, leaving 12 bases between them. CDR3 loop: CASSLAVVTPQETQYF. In DNA form, the CDR3 reads TGTGCCAGCAGTTTAGCGGTAGTTACACCCCAAGAGACCCAGTACTTC.

Ten or more counts support this clonotype. The chain is built from TRBV12-3 or TRBV12-4 and TRBJ2-1, with D perhaps matching TRBD1 (5 bases). This CDR3 contains 15 residues. Trimming stripped 7 bases from V and 0 bases from J, with 13 bases between. CDR3 amino acids: CASNWGSSSYNEQFF. CDR3 coding DNA: TGTGCCAGCAATTGGGGCAGCAGCTCCTACAATGAGCAGTTCTTC.

The sample holds one count of this clonotype. At one end the junction does not follow the germline gene, possibly because of a read error. The V and J genes are TRBV2 and TRBJ1-5; 7 bases fit TRBD1. The CDR3 is 14 amino acids. CDR1 and CDR2 from the germline V gene are SNHLY and FYNNEI. The CDR3 sequence is CASQQGTGNQPRHF. DNA for the CDR3: TGTGCCAGCCAACAGGGGACGGGGAATCAGCCCCGGCATTTT.